A single sample gave rise to the 23 T cell receptor beta chains below, sequenced in a study of T cells in Graves' hyperthyroidism and ophthalmopathy. There were TCR beta CDR3 regions amplified from RNA transcripts. Primed by the HTBI set, a first-round RT-PCR was run on the TCR CDR3. MiXCR was run by TCRdb on the multiplex PCR reads, yielding one entry per CDR3 protein. Of approximately 530,000 distinct CDR3 sequences listed, about 20% are singletons. The sample taken for sequencing was blood. The receptors stem from a man between 35 and 55 years old with Graves' ophthalmopathy.

This clonotype was seen repeatedly, ten times or more. The rearrangement joins TRBV12-3 or TRBV12-4 to TRBJ1-2; the D gene is possibly TRBD1 (5 bases). V was cut by 3 bases and J by 8 bases, with 19 bases left in between. This CDR3 contains 15 residues. The CDR3 region is CASSFDWDVLLGYTF. The CDR3 region has the DNA TGTGCCAGCAGTTTCGACTGGGACGTTTTGCTGGGCTACACCTTC.

This clonotype appeared a few times. This chain joins TRBV20-1 and TRBJ2-7, with 7 bases fitting TRBD1. Germline V CDR1 and CDR2: DFQATT, SNEGSKA (reference sequence). The CDR3 consists of 14 residues. V lost 4 bases to trimming and J lost 2 bases; unmatched junction nucleotides: 8. CDR3 protein: CSATRDSSPYEQYF. In nucleotides, the CDR3 is TGCAGTGCTACTCGGGACAGTTCACCCTACGAGCAGTACTTC.

This clonotype was observed a single time. This sequence joins TRBV12-3 or TRBV12-4 and TRBJ1-1; D is unclear. CDR3 length: 14 amino acids. Trimming left V 8 bases short and J 4 bases short, with 17 bases between. The CDR3 protein is CASGVGSMSTEAFF. Here the CDR3 DNA reads TGTGCCAGCGGGGTAGGAAGCATGAGCACTGAAGCTTTCTTT.

This chain connects TRBV10-3 to TRBJ1-1, with a tentative D call TRBD1 (6 bases). The germline V and J ends were trimmed by 10 bases and 0 bases, with 9 bases remaining between them. Germline V lookup: CDR1 ENHRY, CDR2 SYGVKD. There are 12 residues in the CDR3. The CDR3 region has the DNA TGTGCCACCAGACAGGTGAACACTGAAGCTTTCTTT. Protein sequence: CATRQVNTEAFF.

Notes on this clonotype: A read error is possible here, since a much larger clone lies one base away. V is TRBV10-3 and J is TRBJ2-5, with 15 bases fitting TRBD2. The V segment lost 6 bases and the J segment 0 bases; nucleotides outside the gene matches: 2. The CDR3 is 16 amino acids. The germline V gene has CDR1 ENHRY and CDR2 SYGVKD. The CDR3 here is CAISGTSGGHQETQYF. Here the CDR3 DNA reads TGTGCCATCAGCGGGACTAGCGGGGGGCACCAAGAGACCCAGTACTTC.

The CDR3 reads CASSPDTITYEQYF. DNA of the CDR3: TGTGCCAGCTCACCAGACACCATAACCTACGAGCAGTACTTC. The chain joins TRBV18 to TRBJ2-7, with D unclear. The V end was cut by 2 bases, the J end by 2 bases, with 10 bases between. In germline, CDR1 is KGHSH, CDR2 LQKENI. This CDR3 is 14 amino acids long.

The rearrangement links TRBV7-2 to TRBJ2-2; TRBD2 aligns across 11 bases. J was trimmed by 6 bases and V by 1 base; bases with no gene match: 1. The length of the CDR3 is 15 residues. Germline V gene lookup returns CDR1 SGHTA and CDR2 FQGNSA. CDR3 sequence (DNA): TGTGCCAGCAGCTTAGGGACTAGCGGGCCCGGGGAGCTGTTTTTT. This translates into CASSLGTSGPGELFF.

The J gene is TRBJ1-2, the V gene TRBV28, with D possibly being TRBD1 (6 bases). Trimming removed 6 bases from V and 9 bases from J, with 20 bases in between. The V gene's germline CDR1 is MDHEN and CDR2 SYDVKM. The CDR3 totals 14 residues. CDR3 coding DNA: TGTGCCAGCAGGGTGGGCGGGGGGCGAGATAGCTACACCTTC. Translated, it gives CASRVGGGRDSYTF.

The table lists this clonotype with many counts. The chain links TRBV30 to TRBJ1-1; no reliable D call. CDR3 length: 15 amino acids. The V end lost 2 bases, the J end lost 0 bases, and 13 bases lay between the germline ends. Germline loops: CDR1 GTSNPN, CDR2 SVGIG (reference sequence). CDR3: CAWSSRRTMNTEAFF. The DNA for the CDR3 is TGTGCCTGGAGTTCCCGACGGACTATGAACACTGAAGCTTTCTTT. Looking up the rest from reference TRBV30 and TRBJ1-1 gives the full variable domain: SQTIHQWPATLVQPVGSPLSLECTVEGTSNPNLYWYRQAAGRGLQLLFYSVGIGQISSEVPQNLSASRPQDRQFILSSKKLLLSDSGFYLCAWSSRRTMNTEAFFGQGTRLTVV.

A few counts support this clonotype. V and J are TRBV11-2 and TRBJ2-4, with unresolved D. The V end lost 4 bases, the J end lost 1 base, and 11 bases lay between the germline ends. Germline assignment: CDR1 SGHAT and CDR2 FQNNGV. This CDR3 contains 15 residues. The DNA for the CDR3 is TGTGCCAGCAGCTCTATCGAAGGTGCCAAAAACATTCAGTACTTC. Amino acids: CASSSIEGAKNIQYF.

Many counts were recorded for this clonotype. V usage is TRBV18 and J usage is TRBJ2-5; D is uncertain. V lost 2 bases and J 3 bases, leaving 7 bases between the germline ends. Germline values: CDR1 KGHSH, CDR2 LQKENI. The CDR3 is 13 residues long. For the CDR3, the DNA is TGTGCCAGCTCACCATCCCCGAAAGAGACCCAGTACTTC. Encoded protein: CASSPSPKETQYF.

The chain carries TRBV19 and TRBJ2-5; 11 nucleotides match TRBD2. This CDR3 region has 16 residues. J lost 5 bases, V lost 5 bases, and 10 bases had no gene match. Per germline, CDR1 LNHDA and CDR2 SQIVND (reference sequence). The CDR3 spells CASSPPGLAGLETQYF. As DNA, the CDR3 is TGTGCCAGTAGTCCACCAGGACTAGCGGGCCTCGAGACCCAGTACTTC.

Ten or more counts support this clonotype. The chain combines TRBV30 with TRBJ1-1; D is uncertain. The length of the CDR3 is 15 residues. V lost 0 bases, J lost 1 base, and 12 bases lay in between. Per germline, CDR1 GTSNPN and CDR2 SVGIG (reference sequence). The CDR3 reads CAWSVFGPRNTEAFF. As DNA, the CDR3 is TGTGCCTGGAGTGTTTTTGGGCCGAGGAACACTGAAGCTTTCTTT.

The chain joins TRBV28 to TRBJ1-5, with unresolved D. Germline CDR1 reads MDHEN; CDR2 reads SYDVKM. The CDR3 is 12 amino acids. Trimming left V 6 bases short and J 3 bases short, with 6 bases between. CDR3 in DNA: TGTGCCAGCAGGACGTACAATCAGCCCCAGCATTTT. Translating it yields CASRTYNQPQHF.

This clonotype was counted between two and nine times. This sequence joins TRBV20-1 and TRBJ2-3; weak D call: TRBD2 (5 bases). The V end lost 1 base, the J end lost 2 bases, and 10 bases lay between the germline ends. CDR1 is DFQATT and CDR2 is SNEGSKA in the germline V gene (reference sequence). This CDR3 is built from 14 residues. The CDR3 DNA reads TGCAGTGCTAGAGTGCGGGCCTACACAGATACGCAGTATTTT. Amino acid sequence: CSARVRAYTDTQYF.

This clonotype was counted only a few times. The chain uses TRBV5-4 and TRBJ2-3; D might be TRBD2 (6 bases). V was cut by 4 bases and J by 6 bases, with 12 bases left in between. The CDR3 is made up of 13 amino acids. The germline V gene has CDR1 SGHNT and CDR2 YYREEE (reference sequence). CDR3 nucleotides: TGTGCCAGCAGCCCCGCGGGATTGGATACGCAGTATTTT. It yields the protein CASSPAGLDTQYF.

This clonotype showed up many times. The chain couples TRBV12-3 or TRBV12-4 to TRBJ2-1; 10 bases map to TRBD2. The CDR3 covers 14 residues. The trim removed 3 bases at V and 6 bases at J, leaving 2 bases unmatched. The CDR3, as DNA: TGTGCCAGCAGTTTTTTAGCGGGGGGCAATGAGCAGTTCTTC. As protein: CASSFLAGGNEQFF.

This chain uses TRBV12-3 or TRBV12-4 with TRBJ2-7; D may be TRBD1 (6 bases). With 3 bases removed from V and 9 bases from J, the gap between germline ends came to 15 bases. This CDR3 spans 13 amino acids. The DNA for the CDR3 is TGTGCCAGCAGTTTCGCCAGGGGATCCGGGCAGTACTTC. Amino acids: CASSFARGSGQYF.

This clonotype showed up many times. The chain links TRBV20-1 to TRBJ2-7; possible D gene TRBD1, 6 bases. V lost 8 bases to trimming and J lost 3 bases, with 17 bases between them. The CDR3 extends over 13 amino acids. Per germline, CDR1 DFQATT and CDR2 SNEGSKA (reference sequence). The CDR3 spells CSSHRVGYYEQYF. The CDR3, as DNA: TGCAGTTCCCACAGGGTCGGGTACTACGAGCAGTACTTC.

This clonotype was detected many times. V usage is TRBV30 and J usage is TRBJ2-1; 8 bases map to TRBD2. Germline CDR1 and CDR2: GTSNPN and SVGIG (reference sequence). This CDR3 has 14 residues. Trimming cost V 8 bases and J 5 bases; bases outside gene matches: 11. In nucleotides, the CDR3 is TGTGCCCGGACCAAGCGGGAGACAGACAATGAGCAGTTCTTC. It specifies CARTKRETDNEQFF.

This clonotype has a count of ten or more. This chain uses TRBV11-2 with TRBJ1-4, with 9 bases fitting TRBD1. From germline, CDR1 is SGHAT and CDR2 FQNNGV. The CDR3 spans 15 residues. V shed 5 bases, J shed 11 bases, and the junction held 12 bases outside the gene matches. The CDR3 loop is CASSPRDRDEMKLFF. The CDR3 DNA is TGTGCCAGCAGCCCCCGGGACAGGGACGAAATGAAACTGTTTTTT.

This clonotype showed up just a few times. V is TRBV20-1 and J is TRBJ2-1; 10 bases match TRBD2. V trimming: 1 base; J trimming: 5 bases; junction bases outside the gene matches: 11. The CDR3 runs 17 residues. Germline values: CDR1 DFQATT, CDR2 SNEGSKA (reference sequence). For the CDR3, the DNA is TGCAGTGCTAGAGTTAGTGCTAGCGGGAGTTGGAACAATGAGCAGTTCTTC. As protein: CSARVSASGSWNNEQFF.

The chain carries TRBV12-3 or TRBV12-4 and TRBJ2-5, with 9 nucleotides matching TRBD1. CDR3 length equals 14 residues. The V segment lost 4 bases and the J segment 3 bases; nucleotides outside the gene matches: 3. CDR3 sequence: CASSSGQGEETQYF. In DNA form, the CDR3 reads TGTGCCAGCAGTTCGGGACAGGGAGAAGAGACCCAGTACTTC.